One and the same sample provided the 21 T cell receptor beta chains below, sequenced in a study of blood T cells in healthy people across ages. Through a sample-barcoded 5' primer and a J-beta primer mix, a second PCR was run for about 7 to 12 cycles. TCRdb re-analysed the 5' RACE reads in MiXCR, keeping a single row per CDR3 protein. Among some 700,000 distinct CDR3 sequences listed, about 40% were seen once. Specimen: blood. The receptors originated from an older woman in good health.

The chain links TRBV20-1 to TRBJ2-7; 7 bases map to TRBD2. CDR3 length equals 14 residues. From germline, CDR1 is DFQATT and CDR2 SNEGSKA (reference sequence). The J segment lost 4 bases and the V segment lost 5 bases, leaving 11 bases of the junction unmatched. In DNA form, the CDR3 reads TGCAGTGCTGCACAAGCGGGGTCGGAATACGAGCAGTACTTC. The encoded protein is CSAAQAGSEYEQYF.

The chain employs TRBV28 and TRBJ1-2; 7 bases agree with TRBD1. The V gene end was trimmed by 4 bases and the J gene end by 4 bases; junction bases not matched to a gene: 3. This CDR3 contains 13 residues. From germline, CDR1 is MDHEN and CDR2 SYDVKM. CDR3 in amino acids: CASSSGDSYGYTF. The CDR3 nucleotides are TGTGCCAGCAGTTCTGGGGACAGCTATGGCTACACCTTC.

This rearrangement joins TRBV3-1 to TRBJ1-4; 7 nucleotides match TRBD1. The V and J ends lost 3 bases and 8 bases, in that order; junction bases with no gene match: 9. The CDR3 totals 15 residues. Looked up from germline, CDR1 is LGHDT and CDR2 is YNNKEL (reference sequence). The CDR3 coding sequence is TGTGCCAGCAGCCAGGTACAGGGGAACGGCGAAAAACTGTTTTTT. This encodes CASSQVQGNGEKLFF.

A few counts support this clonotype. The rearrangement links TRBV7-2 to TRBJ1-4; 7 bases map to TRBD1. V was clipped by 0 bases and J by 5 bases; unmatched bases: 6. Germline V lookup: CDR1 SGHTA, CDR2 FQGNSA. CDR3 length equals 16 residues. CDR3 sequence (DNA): TGTGCCAGCAGCTTAGCCCGACAGGGCCGGAATGAAAAACTGTTTTTT. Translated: CASSLARQGRNEKLFF. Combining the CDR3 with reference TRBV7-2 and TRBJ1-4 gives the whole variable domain GAGVSQSPSNKVTEKGKDVELRCDPISGHTALYWYRQSLGQGLEFLIYFQGNSAPDKSGLPSDRFSAERTGGSVSTLTIQRTQQEDSAVYLCASSLARQGRNEKLFFGSGTQLSVL.

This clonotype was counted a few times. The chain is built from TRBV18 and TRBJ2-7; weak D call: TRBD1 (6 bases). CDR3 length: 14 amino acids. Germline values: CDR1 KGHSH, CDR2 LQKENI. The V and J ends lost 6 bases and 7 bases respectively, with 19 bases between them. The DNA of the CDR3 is TGTGCCAGCTCCTGGACAGACTCCTACAATGAGCAGTACTTC. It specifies CASSWTDSYNEQYF. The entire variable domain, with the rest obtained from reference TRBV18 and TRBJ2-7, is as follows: NAGVMQNPRHLVRRRGQEARLRCSPMKGHSHVYWYRQLPEEGLKFMVYLQKENIIDESGMPKERFSAEFPKEGPSILRIQQVVRGDSAAYFCASSWTDSYNEQYFGPGTRLTVT.

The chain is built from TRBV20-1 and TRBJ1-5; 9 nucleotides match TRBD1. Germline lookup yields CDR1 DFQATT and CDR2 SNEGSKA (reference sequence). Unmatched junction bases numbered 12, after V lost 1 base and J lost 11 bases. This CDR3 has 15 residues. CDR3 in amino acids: CSARVRDRVIITQHF. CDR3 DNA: TGCAGTGCTAGAGTAAGGGACAGGGTGATCATTACCCAGCATTTT.

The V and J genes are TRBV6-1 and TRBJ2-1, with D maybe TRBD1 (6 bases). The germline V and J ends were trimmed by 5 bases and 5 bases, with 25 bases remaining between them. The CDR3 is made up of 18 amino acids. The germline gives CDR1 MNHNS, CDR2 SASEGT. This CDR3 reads CASSTTQGKATLDNEQFF. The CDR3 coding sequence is TGTGCCAGCAGTACGACTCAGGGGAAGGCCACTCTAGACAATGAGCAGTTCTTC.

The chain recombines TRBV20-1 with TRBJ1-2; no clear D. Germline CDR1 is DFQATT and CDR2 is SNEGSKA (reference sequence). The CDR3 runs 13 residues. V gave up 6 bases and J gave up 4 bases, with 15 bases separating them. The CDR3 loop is CSATDDPLYGYTF. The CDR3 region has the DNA TGCAGTGCCACCGATGACCCCCTCTATGGCTACACCTTC.

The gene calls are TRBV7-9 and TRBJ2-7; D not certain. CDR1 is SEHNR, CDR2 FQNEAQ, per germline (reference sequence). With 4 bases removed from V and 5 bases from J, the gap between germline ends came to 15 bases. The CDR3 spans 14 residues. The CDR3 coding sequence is TGTGCCAGCAGCTCCAAAACCGTGTCCGACGAGCAGTACTTC. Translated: CASSSKTVSDEQYF.

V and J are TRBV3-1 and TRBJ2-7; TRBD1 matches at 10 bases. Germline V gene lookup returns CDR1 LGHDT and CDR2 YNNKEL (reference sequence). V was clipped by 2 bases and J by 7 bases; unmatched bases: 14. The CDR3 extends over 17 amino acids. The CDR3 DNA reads TGTGCCAGCAGCCAAAAACTGCCGGGACAGGGGTTCTATGAGCAGTACTTC. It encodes CASSQKLPGQGFYEQYF.

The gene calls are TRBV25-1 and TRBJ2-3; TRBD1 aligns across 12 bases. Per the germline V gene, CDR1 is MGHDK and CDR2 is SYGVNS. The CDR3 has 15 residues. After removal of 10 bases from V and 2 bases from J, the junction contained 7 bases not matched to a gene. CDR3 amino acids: CATLWDRGHTDTQYF. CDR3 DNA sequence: TGTGCCACCCTCTGGGACAGGGGGCACACAGATACGCAGTATTTT.

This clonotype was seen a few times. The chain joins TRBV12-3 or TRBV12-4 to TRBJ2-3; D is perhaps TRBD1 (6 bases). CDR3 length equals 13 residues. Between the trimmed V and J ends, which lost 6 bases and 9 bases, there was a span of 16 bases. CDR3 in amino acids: CASSPSDRATQYF. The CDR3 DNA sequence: TGTGCCAGCAGCCCCTCGGACAGAGCGACGCAGTATTTT.

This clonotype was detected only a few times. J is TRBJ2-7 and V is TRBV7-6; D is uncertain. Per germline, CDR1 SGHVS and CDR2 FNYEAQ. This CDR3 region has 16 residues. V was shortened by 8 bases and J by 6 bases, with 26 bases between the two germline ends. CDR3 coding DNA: TGTGCCAGCTCTACTCCGGCACTCCTAGATCCTGCCGAGCAGTACTTC. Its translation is CASSTPALLDPAEQYF.

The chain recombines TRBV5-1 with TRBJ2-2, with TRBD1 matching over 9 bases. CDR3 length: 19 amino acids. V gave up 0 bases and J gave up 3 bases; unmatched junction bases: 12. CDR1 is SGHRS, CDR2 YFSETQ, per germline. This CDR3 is CASSLDPYLRTGDTGELFF. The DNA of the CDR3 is TGCGCCAGCAGCTTGGATCCTTATCTCAGGACAGGGGACACCGGGGAGCTGTTTTTT.

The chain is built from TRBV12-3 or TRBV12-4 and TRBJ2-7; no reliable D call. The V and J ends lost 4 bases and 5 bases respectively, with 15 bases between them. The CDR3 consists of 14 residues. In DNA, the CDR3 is TGTGCCAGCAGTTCGACTGCGATGGGCGACGAGCAGTACTTC. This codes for CASSSTAMGDEQYF.

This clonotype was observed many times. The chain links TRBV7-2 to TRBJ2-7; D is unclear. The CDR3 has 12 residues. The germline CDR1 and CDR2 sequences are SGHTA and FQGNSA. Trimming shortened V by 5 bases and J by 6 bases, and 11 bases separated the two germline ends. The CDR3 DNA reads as TGTGCCAGCAGCCCGCCCGAGTCCGAGCAGTACTTC. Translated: CASSPPESEQYF.

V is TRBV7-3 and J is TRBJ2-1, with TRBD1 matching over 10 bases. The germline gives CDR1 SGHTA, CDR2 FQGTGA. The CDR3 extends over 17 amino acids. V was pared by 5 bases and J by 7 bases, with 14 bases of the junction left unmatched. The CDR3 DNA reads TGTGCCAGCAGCCGCACCCCTGACAGGGGGCTATCAAATGAGCAGTTCTTC. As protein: CASSRTPDRGLSNEQFF.

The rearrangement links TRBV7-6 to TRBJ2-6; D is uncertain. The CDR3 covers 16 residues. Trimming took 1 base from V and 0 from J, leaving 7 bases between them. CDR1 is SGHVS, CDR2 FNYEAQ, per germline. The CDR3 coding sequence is TGTGCCAGCAGCTTAGGGCCGGACTCTGGGGCCAACGTCCTGACTTTC. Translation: CASSLGPDSGANVLTF. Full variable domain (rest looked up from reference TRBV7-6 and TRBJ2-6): GAGVSQSPRYKVTKRGQDVALRCDPISGHVSLYWYRQALGQGPEFLTYFNYEAQQDKSGLPNDRFSAERPEGSISTLTIQRTEQRDSAMYRCASSLGPDSGANVLTFGAGSRLTVL.

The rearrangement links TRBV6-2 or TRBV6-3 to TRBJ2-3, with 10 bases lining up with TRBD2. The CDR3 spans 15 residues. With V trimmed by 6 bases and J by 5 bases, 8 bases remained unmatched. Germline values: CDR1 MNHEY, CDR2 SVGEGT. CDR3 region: CASRSSGGAGDTQYF. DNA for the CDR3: TGTGCCAGCAGGTCCAGCGGGGGGGCTGGAGATACGCAGTATTTT.

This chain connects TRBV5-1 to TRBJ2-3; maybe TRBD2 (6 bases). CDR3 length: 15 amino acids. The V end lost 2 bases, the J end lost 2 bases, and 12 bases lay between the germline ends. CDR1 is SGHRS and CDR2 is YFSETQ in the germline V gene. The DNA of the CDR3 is TGCGCCAGCAGCTTTGGTAGCGGTCTCACAGATACGCAGTATTTT. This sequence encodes CASSFGSGLTDTQYF.

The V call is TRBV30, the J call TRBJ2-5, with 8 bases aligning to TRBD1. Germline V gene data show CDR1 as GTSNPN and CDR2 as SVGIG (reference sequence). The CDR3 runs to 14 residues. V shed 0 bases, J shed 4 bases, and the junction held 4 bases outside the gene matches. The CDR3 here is CAWSVDRGGETQYF. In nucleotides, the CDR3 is TGTGCCTGGAGTGTTGACAGGGGAGGAGAGACCCAGTACTTC.